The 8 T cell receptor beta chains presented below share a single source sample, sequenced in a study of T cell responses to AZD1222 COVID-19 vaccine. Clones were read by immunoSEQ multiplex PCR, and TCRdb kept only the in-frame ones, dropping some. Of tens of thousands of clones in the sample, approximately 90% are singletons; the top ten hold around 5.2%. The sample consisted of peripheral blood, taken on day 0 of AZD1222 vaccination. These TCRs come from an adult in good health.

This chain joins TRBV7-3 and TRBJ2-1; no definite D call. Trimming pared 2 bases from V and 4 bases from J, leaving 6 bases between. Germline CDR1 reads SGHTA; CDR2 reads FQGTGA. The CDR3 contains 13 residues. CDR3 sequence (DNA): TGTGCCAGCAGCTTAGGGCATTACAATGAGCAGTTCTTC. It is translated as CASSLGHYNEQFF. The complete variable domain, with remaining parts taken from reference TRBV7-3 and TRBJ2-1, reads GAGVSQTPSNKVTEKGKYVELRCDPISGHTALYWYRQSLGQGPEFLIYFQGTGAADDSGLPNDRFFAVRPEGSVSTLKIQRTERGDSAVYLCASSLGHYNEQFFGPGTRLTVL.

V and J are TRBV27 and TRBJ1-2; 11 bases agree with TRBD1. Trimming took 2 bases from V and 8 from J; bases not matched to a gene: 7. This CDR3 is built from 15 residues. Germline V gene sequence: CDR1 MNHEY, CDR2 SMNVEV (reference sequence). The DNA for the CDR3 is TGTGCCAGCAGTTTAAAGGGGACAGGGGGGTTCGGCTACACCTTC. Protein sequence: CASSLKGTGGFGYTF.

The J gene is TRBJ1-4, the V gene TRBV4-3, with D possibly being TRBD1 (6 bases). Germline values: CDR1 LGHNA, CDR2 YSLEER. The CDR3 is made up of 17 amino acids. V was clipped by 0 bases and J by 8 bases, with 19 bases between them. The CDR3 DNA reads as TGCGCCAGCAGCCAAGAGGGGGGCAGGCCCGGTTGGGAAAAACTGTTTTTT. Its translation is CASSQEGGRPGWEKLFF.

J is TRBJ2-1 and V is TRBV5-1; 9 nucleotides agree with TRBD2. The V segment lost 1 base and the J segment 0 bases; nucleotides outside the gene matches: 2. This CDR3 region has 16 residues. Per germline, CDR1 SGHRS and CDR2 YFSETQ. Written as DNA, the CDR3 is TGCGCCAGCAGCTTGCTAGCGGGGCTCTCCTACAATGAGCAGTTCTTC. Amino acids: CASSLLAGLSYNEQFF.

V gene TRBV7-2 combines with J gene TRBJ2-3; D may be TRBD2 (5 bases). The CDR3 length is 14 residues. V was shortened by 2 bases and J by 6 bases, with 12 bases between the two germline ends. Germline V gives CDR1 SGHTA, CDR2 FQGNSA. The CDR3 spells CASSLHGRGDTQYF. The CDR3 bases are TGTGCCAGCAGCTTACATGGCAGAGGGGATACGCAGTATTTT.

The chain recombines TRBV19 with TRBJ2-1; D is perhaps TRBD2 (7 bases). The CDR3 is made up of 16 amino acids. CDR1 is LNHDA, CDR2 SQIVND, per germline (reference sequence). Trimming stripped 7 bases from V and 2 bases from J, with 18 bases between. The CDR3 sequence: CASKPKGGGPYNEQFF. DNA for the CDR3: TGTGCCAGTAAGCCCAAGGGGGGGGGCCCCTACAATGAGCAGTTCTTC.

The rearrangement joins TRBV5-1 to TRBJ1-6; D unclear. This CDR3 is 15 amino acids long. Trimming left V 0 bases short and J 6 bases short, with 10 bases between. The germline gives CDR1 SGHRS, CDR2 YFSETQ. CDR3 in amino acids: CASSLGIQTNSPLHF. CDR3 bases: TGCGCCAGCAGCTTGGGTATACAGACTAATTCACCCCTCCACTTT.

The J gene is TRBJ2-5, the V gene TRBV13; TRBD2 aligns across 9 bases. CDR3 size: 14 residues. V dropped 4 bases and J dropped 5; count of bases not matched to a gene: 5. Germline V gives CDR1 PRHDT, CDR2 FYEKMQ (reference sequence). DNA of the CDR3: TGTGCCAGCAGCTCGGGACTAGCTGGGGAGACCCAGTACTTC. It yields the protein CASSSGLAGETQYF. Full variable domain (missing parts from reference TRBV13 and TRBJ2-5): AAGVIQSPRHLIKEKRETATLKCYPIPRHDTVYWYQQGPGQDPQFLISFYEKMQSDKGSIPDRFSAQQFSDYHSELNMSSLELGDSALYFCASSSGLAGETQYFGPGTRLLVL.